The 20 T cell receptor beta chains in this list originate from one sample, sequenced in a study of human versus mouse CDR3 diversity and MHC coevolution. Produced via immunoSEQ multiplex PCR; TCRdb's table is partial and in-frame only. The sample records about 81,000 clones, 80% to 95% being singletons. Material: naive CD4+ T cells from blood. The sample's subset: CD45RO-negative CD62L-positive naive CD4 T cells. The receptor source for this set is a person aged 30 to 70 in good health.

This chain connects TRBV5-1 to TRBJ2-1, with D possibly being TRBD2 (6 bases). The CDR3 is 16 residues long. Germline-derived CDR1 and CDR2 are SGHRS and YFSETQ. Trimming removed 4 bases at V and 1 base at J, with 15 bases between. The CDR3 region has the DNA TGCGCCAGCAGCCACGGGACTGCATATTCCTACAATGAGCAGTTCTTC. Its translation is CASSHGTAYSYNEQFF.

The rearrangement uses TRBV11-2 and TRBJ2-1; the match to TRBD2 covers 9 bases. Germline V CDR1 and CDR2: SGHAT, FQNNGV. J gave up 7 bases and V 6 bases, and 1 base lay outside the gene matches. The CDR3 extends over 12 amino acids. The CDR3 loop is CASRTSGNEQFF. In DNA, the CDR3 is TGTGCCAGCAGAACTAGCGGGAATGAGCAGTTCTTC.

This clone was seen just once. The chain is built from TRBV18 and TRBJ2-4, with D possibly TRBD2 on 6 matching bases. V gave up 3 bases and J gave up 6 bases, with 12 bases separating them. The germline V gene encodes CDR1 KGHSH and CDR2 LQKENI. The CDR3 runs to 14 residues. This CDR3 reads CASSPGLGGNIQYF. CDR3 DNA: TGTGCCAGCTCACCCGGACTGGGGGGAAACATTCAGTACTTC.

This chain uses TRBV19 with TRBJ1-5, with a possible D match to TRBD1 (5 bases). The CDR3 consists of 15 residues. Germline loops: CDR1 LNHDA, CDR2 SQIVND (reference sequence). Trimming took 5 bases from V and 4 from J, leaving 15 bases between them. CDR3 DNA sequence: TGTGCCAGTAGTGTAGTTACAGGTTTGAATCAGCCCCAGCATTTT. It yields the protein CASSVVTGLNQPQHF. The full variable domain, rest sourced from reference TRBV19 and TRBJ1-5, is DGGITQSPKYLFRKEGQNVTLSCEQNLNHDAMYWYRQDPGQGLRLIYYSQIVNDFQKGDIAEGYSVSREKKESFPLTVTSAQKNPTAFYLCASSVVTGLNQPQHFGDGTRLSIL.

The J gene is TRBJ1-5, the V gene TRBV30; TRBD1 agrees at 10 bases. Trimming took 0 bases from V and 6 from J; bases not matched to a gene: 17. This CDR3 has 19 amino acids. Germline CDR1 is GTSNPN and CDR2 is SVGIG (reference sequence). CDR3 sequence reads: CAWSVRVGLGQGVPQPQHF. In nucleotides, the CDR3 is TGTGCCTGGAGTGTACGGGTGGGTCTAGGACAGGGGGTTCCTCAGCCCCAGCATTTT.

This rearrangement joins TRBV27 to TRBJ2-2; TRBD2 might be the D (6 bases). The CDR3 runs 14 residues. Germline CDR1 and CDR2: MNHEY and SMNVEV (reference sequence). With 7 bases removed from V and 2 bases from J, the gap between germline ends came to 11 bases. CDR3 in DNA: TGTGCCAGCACCGGGACTGATAACACCGGGGAGCTGTTTTTT. This encodes CASTGTDNTGELFF.

The chain carries TRBV29-1 and TRBJ2-1; TRBD1 matches 7 bases. After removal of 5 bases from V and 6 bases from J, the junction contained 7 bases not matched to a gene. This CDR3 has 13 amino acids. Germline assignment: CDR1 SQVTM and CDR2 ANQGSEA. Here the CDR3 reads CSVRRGQINEQFF. The CDR3 DNA sequence: TGCAGCGTTAGAAGGGGGCAGATCAATGAGCAGTTCTTC.

This rearrangement joins TRBV18 to TRBJ1-5, with D maybe TRBD1 (5 bases). Germline CDR1 and CDR2: KGHSH and LQKENI. This CDR3 is 15 amino acids long. Trimming shortened V by 6 bases and J by 6 bases, and 18 bases separated the two germline ends. The chain's CDR3 is CASSHSTRGPQPQHF. Written as DNA, the CDR3 is TGTGCCAGCTCTCACAGCACAAGGGGTCCTCAGCCCCAGCATTTT.

This chain links TRBV11-2 with TRBJ1-2, with 12 positions matching TRBD1. This CDR3 is 13 amino acids long. Germline V lookup: CDR1 SGHAT, CDR2 FQNNGV. The J segment lost 8 bases and the V segment lost 6 bases, leaving 4 bases of the junction unmatched. CDR3 coding DNA: TGTGCCAGCAGTCGGGACAGGGGGCAAGGCTACACCTTC. Translated: CASSRDRGQGYTF.

The table lists this clone with a few counts. The chain recombines TRBV5-6 with TRBJ2-4; D possibly corresponds to TRBD2 (7 bases). The germline V gene encodes CDR1 SGHDT and CDR2 YYEEEE. The V and J ends lost 0 bases and 14 bases respectively, with 18 bases between them. CDR3 length equals 14 residues. The CDR3 bases are TGTGCCAGCAGCTTGGGACAGGCCCCGGGGAGGGAGTACTTC. Protein product: CASSLGQAPGREYF.

In its sample, this clone was seen a few times. V usage is TRBV10-3 and J usage is TRBJ1-6; D gene unclear. CDR1 and CDR2 from the germline V gene are ENHRY and SYGVKD. V lost 0 bases and J 10 bases, leaving 19 bases between the germline ends. CDR3 length: 17 amino acids. CDR3 sequence reads: CAISESSVKREDSPLHF. CDR3 nucleotides: TGTGCCATCAGTGAGTCGTCGGTAAAGAGGGAAGACTCACCCCTCCACTTT.

The V call is TRBV5-1, the J call TRBJ2-7, with TRBD2 as a possible D gene (6 bases). CDR1 is SGHRS and CDR2 is YFSETQ in the germline V gene. The CDR3 is 17 amino acids. V dropped 3 bases and J dropped 0 bases, with 19 bases sitting between them. The CDR3 is CASSSRGSAVFSYEQYF. The CDR3 region has the DNA TGCGCCAGCAGCTCACGGGGGTCCGCTGTTTTCTCCTACGAGCAGTACTTC.

The chain has TRBV6-1 and TRBJ2-7; TRBD2 matches 7 bases. Germline values: CDR1 MNHNS, CDR2 SASEGT. V shed 4 bases, J shed 3 bases, and the junction held 3 bases outside the gene matches. The CDR3 has 13 amino acids. CDR3 sequence reads: CASSGTGGYEQYF. CDR3 DNA: TGTGCCAGCAGTGGGACGGGAGGCTACGAGCAGTACTTC.

This clone is a singleton in its sample. The junction shows a germline mismatch at one end, possibly a read error. J is TRBJ2-7 and V is TRBV6-1, with a tentative D call TRBD1 (7 bases). The CDR3 covers 13 residues. The germline gives CDR1 MNHNS, CDR2 SASEGT. CDR3 in amino acids: CASMAGQNTPSDF. CDR3 DNA: TGTGCCAGCATGGCGGGACAGAATACCCCCTCGGACTTC.

This chain's CDR3 is CASSVGGTSGTDTQYF. CDR3 sequence (DNA): TGTGCCAGCAGCGTAGGAGGGACTAGCGGGACAGATACGCAGTATTTT. V usage is TRBV9 and J usage is TRBJ2-3; 12 bases agree with TRBD2. After removal of 0 bases from V and 3 bases from J, the junction contained 2 bases not matched to a gene. The germline gives CDR1 SGDLS, CDR2 YYNGEE. The CDR3 covers 16 residues. The full variable domain, with the rest looked up from reference TRBV9 and TRBJ2-3, is DSGVTQTPKHLITATGQRVTLRCSPRSGDLSVYWYQQSLDQGLQFLIQYYNGEERAKGNILERFSAQQFPDLHSELNLSSLELGDSALYFCASSVGGTSGTDTQYFGPGTRLTVL.

The rearrangement uses TRBV18 and TRBJ2-1; the match to TRBD1 covers 10 bases. In germline, CDR1 is KGHSH, CDR2 LQKENI. V lost 5 bases to trimming and J lost 1 base; unmatched junction nucleotides: 11. The CDR3 totals 18 residues. CDR3 DNA: TGTGCCAGCTCAACTAAAAGACCGGGACAGGGGTCCTACAATGAGCAGTTCTTC. Translating it yields CASSTKRPGQGSYNEQFF.

Points on this clone: Its ends do not fully match the called genes, so a read error is possible. Different DNA sequences within this sample yield the same CDR3. V usage is TRBV11-3 and J usage is TRBJ2-2; 8 bases are a match to TRBD1. The CDR3 totals 14 residues. The germline V gene encodes CDR1 SGHNT and CDR2 YENEEA. The CDR3 DNA reads TGTGCCAGCAGCTCACAGGGGGTGACCGGGGAGCTGTTCTTT. Translation: CASSSQGVTGELFF.

The chain has TRBV5-1 and TRBJ2-5; 7 bases fit TRBD1. The germline gives CDR1 SGHRS, CDR2 YFSETQ. The trim removed 3 bases at V and 1 base at J, leaving 3 bases unmatched. The CDR3 covers 14 residues. CDR3 in amino acids: CASSWDSTQETQYF. The CDR3 coding sequence is TGCGCCAGCAGCTGGGACAGCACCCAAGAGACCCAGTACTTC.

CDR3 in amino acids: CASSQDLRTGGNSPLHF. CDR3 DNA: TGCGCCAGCAGCCAAGATCTCCGCACAGGGGGAAATTCACCCCTCCACTTT. The J gene is TRBJ1-6, the V gene TRBV4-3; 8 bases are a match to TRBD1. The trim removed 0 bases at V and 7 bases at J, leaving 8 bases unmatched. This CDR3 is 17 amino acids long. Germline V gene data show CDR1 as LGHNA and CDR2 as YSLEER.

The J gene is TRBJ2-7, the V gene TRBV5-1; D is unresolved. CDR1 and CDR2 (germline): SGHRS, YFSETQ. This CDR3 is 15 amino acids long. Trimming cost V 4 bases and J 2 bases, with 16 bases left between them. Here the CDR3 reads CASSSRQAGPYEQYF. Written as DNA, the CDR3 is TGCGCCAGCAGCAGTCGACAAGCTGGCCCCTACGAGCAGTACTTC.